Each of the 27 T cell receptor beta chains below was sequenced from the same sample in a study of T cells in Graves' hyperthyroidism and ophthalmopathy. RNA transcripts were the template for amplifying TCR beta CDR3 regions. HTBI primers were the set used in a first-round RT-PCR of the TCR CDR3. TCRdb fed the multiplex PCR reads into MiXCR, producing one record per CDR3 protein. The sample carries fewer than 450,000 distinct CDR3 sequences, approximately 18% recorded once. Sequencing input: blood. Receptor source: a woman aged 30 to 39 with Graves' hyperthyroidism that later progressed to Graves' ophthalmopathy.

The table lists this clonotype with many counts. V and J are TRBV4-2 and TRBJ2-7, with 12 bases that match TRBD2. The V gene's germline CDR1 is LGHNA and CDR2 YNFKEQ. The J segment lost 3 bases and the V segment lost 2 bases, leaving 2 bases of the junction unmatched. The CDR3 runs 15 residues. The DNA for the CDR3 is TGTGCCAGCAGCCAACCGACTAGCGGGAGCTACGAGCAGTACTTC. Encoded protein: CASSQPTSGSYEQYF.

This clonotype came up a few times. The chain employs TRBV28 and TRBJ2-5; D unresolved. The CDR3 is 13 residues long. V was pared by 5 bases and J by 13 bases, with 20 bases between. Germline V gene data show CDR1 as MDHEN and CDR2 as SYDVKM. CDR3 loop: CASSPPRARISYF. In DNA, the CDR3 is TGTGCCAGCAGTCCTCCACGGGCCCGGATCTCGTACTTC.

There are many counts of this clonotype. The V gene is TRBV28, the J gene TRBJ1-3, with 12 bases matching TRBD1. Trimming took 6 bases from V and 3 from J; bases not matched to a gene: 12. The CDR3 length is 18 residues. CDR1 and CDR2 (germline): MDHEN, SYDVKM. The CDR3 reads CASSLGTGGERVGNTIYF. The DNA of the CDR3 is TGTGCCAGCAGCCTCGGGACAGGGGGCGAAAGGGTTGGAAACACCATATATTTT.

This clonotype was detected many times. The rearrangement links TRBV7-8 to TRBJ2-3, with TRBD2 matching 9 bases. J was trimmed by 0 bases and V by 6 bases; bases with no gene match: 4. This CDR3 is 15 amino acids long. Germline V gives CDR1 SGHVS, CDR2 FQNEAQ. DNA of the CDR3: TGTGCCAGCAGTAGGGGACTAGCAAGCACAGATACGCAGTATTTT. Amino acid sequence: CASSRGLASTDTQYF.

V usage is TRBV28 and J usage is TRBJ1-2; TRBD1 is a possible D gene (6 bases). Trimming removed 5 bases from V and 7 bases from J, with 17 bases in between. The CDR3 is 14 residues long. Germline values: CDR1 MDHEN, CDR2 SYDVKM. This CDR3 is CASSTAGQYGGYTF. The CDR3 bases are TGTGCCAGCAGTACCGCCGGACAGTATGGTGGCTACACCTTC.

This chain connects TRBV4-1 to TRBJ2-5; 10 bases map to TRBD2. Germline V lookup: CDR1 MGHRA, CDR2 YSYEKL. The CDR3 runs to 15 residues. The junction had 2 bases not matched to a gene; V was cut back by 2 bases and J by 2 bases. CDR3 bases: TGCGCCAGCAGCCAAAGGACTAGCGGACAAGAGACCCAGTACTTC. Translation: CASSQRTSGQETQYF.

This clonotype showed up many times. The V call is TRBV2, the J call TRBJ1-2; no clear D gene. The CDR3 length is 15 residues. Deletions cut 3 bases from V and 0 bases from J, with 11 bases between. CDR1 is SNHLY, CDR2 FYNNEI, per germline. The CDR3 reads CASSDPYRANYGYTF. CDR3 DNA sequence: TGTGCCAGCAGTGATCCCTATCGTGCTAACTATGGCTACACCTTC.

This clonotype was detected ten times or more. The CDR3 DNA reads TGTGCCAGCAAGGGACCCAGGGTTGGAAACACCATATATTTT. Translation: CASKGPRVGNTIYF. This rearrangement joins TRBV2 to TRBJ1-3, with D tentatively TRBD1 (5 bases). The CDR3 contains 14 residues. The germline gives CDR1 SNHLY, CDR2 FYNNEI. Trimming took 7 bases from V and 3 from J, leaving 13 bases between them.

The V call is TRBV20-1, the J call TRBJ2-7; 9 bases agree with TRBD1. Losses at the gene ends were 4 bases for V and 3 bases for J; bases not matched to a gene: 13. This CDR3 contains 16 residues. Germline values: CDR1 DFQATT, CDR2 SNEGSKA (reference sequence). The CDR3 loop is CSATPGQGAYLYEQYF. CDR3 nucleotide sequence: TGCAGTGCTACCCCGGGACAGGGTGCCTACCTCTACGAGCAGTACTTC.

This clonotype has a count of ten or more. This chain uses TRBV6-2 or TRBV6-3 with TRBJ2-2, with TRBD2 matching 13 bases. With 4 bases clipped from V and 4 bases from J, the junction kept 3 bases outside the gene matches. Germline CDR1 MNHEY, CDR2 SVGEGT. The CDR3 has 16 amino acids. This chain's CDR3 is CASSSTSGRFTGELFF. CDR3 coding DNA: TGTGCCAGCAGTTCGACTAGCGGGAGGTTCACCGGGGAGCTGTTTTTT.

This clonotype was seen repeatedly, ten times or more. The chain joins TRBV2 to TRBJ2-2; possibly TRBD1 for D (6 bases). CDR3 size: 17 residues. Germline-derived CDR1 and CDR2 are SNHLY and FYNNEI. The V and J ends lost 1 base and 6 bases respectively, with 18 bases between them. The CDR3 spells CASSEGGNENRAGELFF. CDR3 bases: TGTGCCAGCAGTGAAGGCGGCAACGAAAACAGGGCCGGGGAGCTGTTTTTT.

There are a few counts of this clonotype. The gene calls are TRBV9 and TRBJ2-1, with TRBD2 as a possible D gene (6 bases). V lost 0 bases, J lost 5 bases, and 12 bases lay in between. The CDR3 loop spans 15 amino acids. Germline assignment: CDR1 SGDLS and CDR2 YYNGEE. The CDR3, as DNA: TGTGCCAGCAGCGTAGGGAGGGGCGCCCACAATGAGCAGTTCTTC. This translates into CASSVGRGAHNEQFF.

This clonotype showed up many times. V gene TRBV12-3 or TRBV12-4 combines with J gene TRBJ2-5; no reliable D call. CDR3 length equals 16 residues. V lost 6 bases and J lost 1, with 18 bases in between. DNA for the CDR3: TGTGCCAGCAGCCCTGGTGTGGGCCTCATCCAAGAGACCCAGTACTTC. Protein sequence: CASSPGVGLIQETQYF.

This clonotype was detected ten times or more. The V and J genes are TRBV5-1 and TRBJ2-1, with 14 bases lining up with TRBD2. The CDR3 contains 17 residues. The J segment lost 9 bases and the V segment lost 2 bases, leaving 10 bases of the junction unmatched. CDR1 SGHRS and CDR2 YFSETQ come from the germline V gene. The CDR3 sequence: CASSLARLAGGPSEQFF. The CDR3 region has the DNA TGCGCCAGCAGCTTAGCCCGACTAGCGGGGGGGCCGAGTGAGCAGTTCTTC.

In nucleotides, the CDR3 is TGTGCCAGCAGCTCCAGCCCCGTGACCGGGGAGCTGTTTTTT. Encoded protein: CASSSSPVTGELFF. The J gene is TRBJ2-2, the V gene TRBV7-2; D remains unclear. There are 14 residues in the CDR3. Germline CDR1 and CDR2: SGHTA and FQGNSA. V was shortened by 4 bases and J by 5 bases, with 11 bases between the two germline ends.

On this clonotype: Possible read error: a much larger clone is one base away. The chain is built from TRBV27 and TRBJ2-3; D unclear. The V gene's germline CDR1 is MNHEY and CDR2 SMNVEV (reference sequence). The CDR3 sequence is 14 residues long. This CDR3 reads CPSSLGVGPDTQYF. CDR3 coding DNA: TGTCCCAGCAGTTTGGGCGTAGGCCCAGATACGCAGTATTTT.

This clonotype was seen repeatedly, ten times or more. The rearrangement joins TRBV7-9 to TRBJ2-7, with D tentatively TRBD1 (5 bases). Germline CDR1 is SEHNR and CDR2 is FQNEAQ (reference sequence). V lost 5 bases and J lost 5, with 13 bases in between. This CDR3 has 13 amino acids. The CDR3 nucleotides are TGTGCCAGCAGCGCCTTAATAGGGGACGAGCAGTACTTC. This encodes CASSALIGDEQYF.

There are many counts of this clonotype. The chain carries TRBV12-3 or TRBV12-4 and TRBJ2-7; D is possibly TRBD1 or TRBD2 (5 bases each). V gave up 5 bases and J gave up 9 bases, with 14 bases separating them. The CDR3 is made up of 12 amino acids. CDR3 region: CASSENGGAQYF. The CDR3, as DNA: TGTGCCAGCAGTGAGAATGGGGGAGCGCAGTACTTC.

This clonotype was observed many times. The rearrangement joins TRBV12-3 or TRBV12-4 to TRBJ1-2; 8 nucleotides line up with TRBD1. The V and J ends lost 6 bases and 4 bases, in that order; junction bases with no gene match: 7. The length of the CDR3 is 14 residues. CDR3 residues: CASRADRDFYGYTF. The CDR3 DNA sequence: TGTGCCAGCAGGGCGGACAGGGATTTCTATGGCTACACCTTC.

At least ten counts were recorded for this clonotype. The chain joins TRBV28 to TRBJ2-7; no reliable D call. The CDR3 is 14 amino acids. Trimming removed 4 bases from V and 0 bases from J, with 10 bases in between. The germline CDR1 and CDR2 sequences are MDHEN and SYDVKM. CDR3 loop: CASSYATVSYEQYF. DNA for the CDR3: TGTGCCAGCAGTTATGCGACGGTCTCCTACGAGCAGTACTTC. Supplemented by reference TRBV28 and TRBJ2-7, the full variable domain reads DVKVTQSSRYLVKRTGEKVFLECVQDMDHENMFWYRQDPGLGLRLIYFSYDVKMKEKGDIPEGYSVSREKKERFSLILESASTNQTSMYLCASSYATVSYEQYFGPGTRLTVT.

In its sample, this clonotype was seen many times. The chain has TRBV28 and TRBJ1-1; no clear D. Deletions cut 9 bases from V and 1 base from J, with 12 bases between. Germline CDR1 reads MDHEN; CDR2 reads SYDVKM. The CDR3 is 13 residues long. The CDR3 is CASSLRENTEAFF. In DNA form, the CDR3 reads TGTGCCAGTAGTCTCCGGGAGAACACTGAAGCTTTCTTT.

This clonotype was observed a handful of times. The chain carries TRBV29-1 and TRBJ2-3; D is uncertain. Trimming stripped 1 base from V and 6 bases from J, with 5 bases between. In germline, CDR1 is SQVTM, CDR2 ANQGSEA. This CDR3 region has 11 residues. Here the CDR3 reads CSVEGADTQYF. CDR3 nucleotide sequence: TGCAGCGTTGAAGGGGCCGATACGCAGTATTTT.

With respect to this clonotype: A much larger clone is a single base away; this may be a read error. The chain uses TRBV28 and TRBJ2-3; D is unclear. The length of the CDR3 is 16 residues. Per germline, CDR1 MDHEN and CDR2 SYDVKM. The CDR3 spells CGSSSHRISTQDTQYF. The CDR3, as DNA: TGTGGCAGCAGTTCACACCGGATCAGCACACAAGATACGCAGTATTTT.

This clonotype was seen many times. The CDR3 is CASSLEAYNEQFF. For the CDR3, the DNA is TGTGCCAGCAGCTTAGAGGCCTACAATGAGCAGTTCTTC. This chain uses TRBV11-2 with TRBJ2-1; no clear D gene. Germline V CDR1 and CDR2: SGHAT, FQNNGV. The V gene lost 0 bases and the J gene lost 2 bases, with 2 bases spanning the gap. The CDR3 is made up of 13 amino acids.

The table lists this clonotype with many counts. The J gene is TRBJ1-2, the V gene TRBV24-1; no clear D. Germline CDR1 is KGHDR and CDR2 is SFDVKD. V dropped 4 bases and J dropped 3 bases, with 11 bases sitting between them. This CDR3 has 14 amino acids. The CDR3 spells CATSEKTVYYGYTF. The CDR3 coding sequence is TGTGCCACCAGTGAAAAGACGGTCTACTATGGCTACACCTTC.

Ten or more counts support this clonotype. J is TRBJ2-7 and V is TRBV6-1, with D maybe TRBD1 (6 bases). Germline-derived CDR1 and CDR2 are MNHNS and SASEGT. There are 14 residues in the CDR3. With 4 bases removed from V and 5 bases from J, the gap between germline ends came to 15 bases. CDR3 in amino acids: CASSAQWTDDEQYF. CDR3 nucleotide sequence: TGTGCCAGCAGTGCACAGTGGACAGATGACGAGCAGTACTTC.

This clonotype was observed a handful of times. The J gene is TRBJ2-1, the V gene TRBV20-1, with 10 bases lining up with TRBD2. This CDR3 contains 22 residues. Trimming cost V 1 base and J 5 bases; bases outside gene matches: 26. Germline V gene lookup returns CDR1 DFQATT and CDR2 SNEGSKA (reference sequence). The CDR3 DNA reads TGCAGTGCTAGAGTGGGATACTGGCTAGCGGGAGAACCGACCTCAGGCGACAATGAGCAGTTCTTC. It is translated as CSARVGYWLAGEPTSGDNEQFF.